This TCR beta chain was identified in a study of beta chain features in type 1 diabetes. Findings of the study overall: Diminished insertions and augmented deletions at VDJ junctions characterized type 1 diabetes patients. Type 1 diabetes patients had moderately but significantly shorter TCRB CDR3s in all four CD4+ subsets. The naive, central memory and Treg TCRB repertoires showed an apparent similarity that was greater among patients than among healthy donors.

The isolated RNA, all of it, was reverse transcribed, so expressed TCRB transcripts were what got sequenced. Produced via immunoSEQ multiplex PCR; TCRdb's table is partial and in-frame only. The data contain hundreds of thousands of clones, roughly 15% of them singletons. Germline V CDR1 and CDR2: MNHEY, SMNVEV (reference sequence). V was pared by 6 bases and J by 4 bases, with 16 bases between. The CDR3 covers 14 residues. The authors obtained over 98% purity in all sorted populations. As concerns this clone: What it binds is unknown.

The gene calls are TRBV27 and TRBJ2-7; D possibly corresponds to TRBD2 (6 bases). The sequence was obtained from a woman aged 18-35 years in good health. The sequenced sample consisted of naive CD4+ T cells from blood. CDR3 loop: CASRPTGTSYEQYF. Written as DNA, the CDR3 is TGTGCCAGCAGACCTACCGGGACTTCTTACGAGCAGTACTTC.